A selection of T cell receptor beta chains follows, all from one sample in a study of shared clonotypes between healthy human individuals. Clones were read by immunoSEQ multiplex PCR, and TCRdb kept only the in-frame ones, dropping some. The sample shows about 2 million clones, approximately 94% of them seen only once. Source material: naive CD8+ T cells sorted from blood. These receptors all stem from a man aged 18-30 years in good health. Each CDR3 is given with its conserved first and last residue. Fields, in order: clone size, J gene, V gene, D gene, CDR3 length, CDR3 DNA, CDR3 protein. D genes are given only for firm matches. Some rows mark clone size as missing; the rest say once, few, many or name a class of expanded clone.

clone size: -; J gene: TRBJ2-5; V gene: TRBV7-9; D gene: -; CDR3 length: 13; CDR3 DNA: TGTGCCAGCAGCTTAATTAACCAAGAGACCCAGTACTTC; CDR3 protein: CASSLINQETQYF
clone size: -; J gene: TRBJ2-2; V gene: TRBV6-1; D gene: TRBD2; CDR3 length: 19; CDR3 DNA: TGTGCCAGCAGTGAAGTGCCCCTACTAGCGGACCTTTGGACCGGGGAGCTGTTTTTT; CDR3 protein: CASSEVPLLADLWTGELFF
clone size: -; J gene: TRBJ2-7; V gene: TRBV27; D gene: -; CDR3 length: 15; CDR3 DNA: TGTGCCAGCAGTTTCTCCCCGGGGGAGGCCTACGAGCAGTACTTC; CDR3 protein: CASSFSPGEAYEQYF
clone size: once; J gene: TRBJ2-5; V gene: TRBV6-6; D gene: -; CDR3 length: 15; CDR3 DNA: TGTGCCAGCAGTTACCCTCCACTTGGCAGTGAGACCCAGTACTTC; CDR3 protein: CASSYPPLGSETQYF
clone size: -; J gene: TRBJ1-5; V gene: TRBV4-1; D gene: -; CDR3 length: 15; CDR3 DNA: TGCGCCAGCAGCCAAGAAGGCAATAGCAATCAGCCCCAGCATTTT; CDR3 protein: CASSQEGNSNQPQHF
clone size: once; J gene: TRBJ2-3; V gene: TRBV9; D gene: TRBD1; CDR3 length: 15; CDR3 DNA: TGTGCCAGCAGCGCCGAGGGACAGAGCACAGATACGCAGTATTTT; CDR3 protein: CASSAEGQSTDTQYF
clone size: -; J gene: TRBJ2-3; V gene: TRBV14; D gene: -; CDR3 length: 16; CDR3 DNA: TGTGCCAGCAGCCAAGGAATCGGGGGAAGCACAGATACGCAGTATTTT; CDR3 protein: CASSQGIGGSTDTQYF
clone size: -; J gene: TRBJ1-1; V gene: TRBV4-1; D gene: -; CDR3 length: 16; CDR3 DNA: TGCGCCAGCTCCCCAGACAATCGGGTAGGAACCACTGAAGCTTTCTTT; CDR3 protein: CASSPDNRVGTTEAFF
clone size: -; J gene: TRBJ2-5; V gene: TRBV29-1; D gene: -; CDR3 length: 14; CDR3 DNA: TGCAGCGTTGAGGGTGCGGCAGGACAAGAGACCCAGTACTTC; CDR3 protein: CSVEGAAGQETQYF
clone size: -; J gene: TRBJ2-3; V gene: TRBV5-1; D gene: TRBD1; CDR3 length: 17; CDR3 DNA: TGCGCCAGCAGCTTCCCGGGACAGGGCTCTAGTACGGATACGCAGTATTTT; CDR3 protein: CASSFPGQGSSTDTQYF
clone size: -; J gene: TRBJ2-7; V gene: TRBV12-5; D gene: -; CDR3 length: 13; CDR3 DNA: TGTGCTAGTGGTTTGGTAATTGGGAGGGAGCAGTACTTC; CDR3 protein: CASGLVIGREQYF
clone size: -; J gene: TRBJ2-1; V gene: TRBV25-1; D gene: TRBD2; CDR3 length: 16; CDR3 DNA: TGTGCCAGCAGTCACCCGGGACTAGCGGGACTCAATGAGCAGTTCTTC; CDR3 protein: CASSHPGLAGLNEQFF
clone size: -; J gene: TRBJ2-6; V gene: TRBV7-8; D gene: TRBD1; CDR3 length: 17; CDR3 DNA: TGTGCCAGCAGCTTACCTCTGACAGGGGCTGGGGCCAACGTCCTGACTTTC; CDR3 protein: CASSLPLTGAGANVLTF
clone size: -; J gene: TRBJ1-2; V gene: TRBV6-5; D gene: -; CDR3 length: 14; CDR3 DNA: TGTGCCAGCAGGCCTCTCGGGGCAGGGAACGGCTACACCTTC; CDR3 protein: CASRPLGAGNGYTF
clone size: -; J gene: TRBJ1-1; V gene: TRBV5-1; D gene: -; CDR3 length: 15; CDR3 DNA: TGCGCCAGCAGCTTGGGGTCCTACGGTAACACTGAAGCTTTCTTT; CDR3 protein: CASSLGSYGNTEAFF
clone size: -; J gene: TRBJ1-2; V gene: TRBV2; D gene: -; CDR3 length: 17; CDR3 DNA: TGTGCCAGCAGTGAAGCAGGTGGGGCAGCCCTGCTATCTGGCTACACCTTC; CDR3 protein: CASSEAGGAALLSGYTF
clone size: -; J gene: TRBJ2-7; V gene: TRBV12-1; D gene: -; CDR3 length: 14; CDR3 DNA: TGTGCCAGCAGCCGCGACGTACGGCGAGGAGAGCAGTACTTC; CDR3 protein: CASSRDVRRGEQYF
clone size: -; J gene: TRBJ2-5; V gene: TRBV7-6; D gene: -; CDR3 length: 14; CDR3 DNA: TGTGCCAGCAGCCCCACTAGGACCCAAGAGACCCAGTACTTC; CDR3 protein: CASSPTRTQETQYF
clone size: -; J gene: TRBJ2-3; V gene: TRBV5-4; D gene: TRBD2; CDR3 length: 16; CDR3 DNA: TGTGCCAGCAGCGCTTCTAGCGGGGGGGCCCCAGATACGCAGTATTTT; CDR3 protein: CASSASSGGAPDTQYF
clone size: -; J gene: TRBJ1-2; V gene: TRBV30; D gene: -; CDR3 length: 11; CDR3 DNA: TGTGCCTGGAGTGAGGGGTACGGCTACACCTTC; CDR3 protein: CAWSEGYGYTF
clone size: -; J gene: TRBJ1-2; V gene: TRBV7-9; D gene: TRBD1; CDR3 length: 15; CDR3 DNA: TGTGCCAGCAGCTCCCCGGGACAGGGGGTTTATGGCTACACCTTC; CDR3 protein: CASSSPGQGVYGYTF
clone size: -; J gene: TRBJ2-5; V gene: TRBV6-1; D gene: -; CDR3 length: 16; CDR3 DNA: TGTGCCAGCAGTGAAGTACAGGGGGTAGCGGGGGAGACCCAGTACTTC; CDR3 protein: CASSEVQGVAGETQYF
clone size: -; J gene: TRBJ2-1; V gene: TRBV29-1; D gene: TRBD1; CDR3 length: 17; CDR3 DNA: TGCAGCGTTGGTTGGAAGGACAGGGGAAGGGGCTACAATGAGCAGTTCTTC; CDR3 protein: CSVGWKDRGRGYNEQFF
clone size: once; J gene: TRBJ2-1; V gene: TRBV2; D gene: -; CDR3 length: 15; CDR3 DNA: TGTGCCAGCTCGTTTAGCGAGGTTGTTGTCTATGAGCAGTTCTTC; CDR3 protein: CASSFSEVVVYEQFF
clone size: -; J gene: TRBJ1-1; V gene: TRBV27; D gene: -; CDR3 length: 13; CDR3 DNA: TGTGCCAGCAGTTTACTATTGAACACTGAAGCTTTCTTT; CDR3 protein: CASSLLLNTEAFF
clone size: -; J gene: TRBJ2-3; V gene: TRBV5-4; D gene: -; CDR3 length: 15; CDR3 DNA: TGTGCCAGCAGCTTGGGGGGGGCCGAGACAGATACGCAGTATTTT; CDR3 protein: CASSLGGAETDTQYF
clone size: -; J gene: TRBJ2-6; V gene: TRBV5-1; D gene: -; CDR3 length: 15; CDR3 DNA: TGCGCCAGCAGCTTGGGCCAGCCTAGGACCAACGTCCTGACTTTC; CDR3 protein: CASSLGQPRTNVLTF
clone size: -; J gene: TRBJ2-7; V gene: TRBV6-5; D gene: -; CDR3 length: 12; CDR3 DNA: TGTGCCAGCGGTACATCAGCCTACGAGCAGTACTTC; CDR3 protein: CASGTSAYEQYF
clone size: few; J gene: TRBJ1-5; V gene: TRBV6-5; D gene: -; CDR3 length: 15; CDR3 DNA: TGTGCCAGCAGTCTCTCGGGGGTTGGCAATCAGCCCCAGCATTTT; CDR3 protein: CASSLSGVGNQPQHF
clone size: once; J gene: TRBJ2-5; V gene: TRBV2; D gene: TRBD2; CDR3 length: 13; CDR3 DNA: TGTGCCAGCAGGCCGGGAGGCTTAGAGACCCAGTACTTC; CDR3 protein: CASRPGGLETQYF
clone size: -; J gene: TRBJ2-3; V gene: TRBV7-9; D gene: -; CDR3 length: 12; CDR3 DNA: TGTGCCAGCAGTCGACAGGATGGTACGCAGTATTTT; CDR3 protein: CASSRQDGTQYF
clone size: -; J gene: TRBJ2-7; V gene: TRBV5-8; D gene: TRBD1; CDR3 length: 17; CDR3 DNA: TGTGCCAGCAGCACCGGACAGGGAATAGGGGCGGTCTACGAGCAGTACTTC; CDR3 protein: CASSTGQGIGAVYEQYF
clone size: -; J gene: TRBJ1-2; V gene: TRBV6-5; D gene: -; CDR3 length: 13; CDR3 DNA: TGTGCCAGCAGCGCAGTGGGTTACTATGGCTACACCTTC; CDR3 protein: CASSAVGYYGYTF
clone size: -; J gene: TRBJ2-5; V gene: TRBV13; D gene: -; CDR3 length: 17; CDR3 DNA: TGTGCCAGCAGCTCGAGGTCCGGGACTCCAATTCAAGAGACCCAGTACTTC; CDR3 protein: CASSSRSGTPIQETQYF
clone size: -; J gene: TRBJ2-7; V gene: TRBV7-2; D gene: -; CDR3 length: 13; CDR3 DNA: TGTGCCAGCAACCCAAGGAGGGGATACGAGCAGTACTTC; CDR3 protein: CASNPRRGYEQYF
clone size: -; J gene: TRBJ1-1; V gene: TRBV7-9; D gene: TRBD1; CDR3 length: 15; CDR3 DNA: TGTGCCAGCACCCAGGGACAGAAACTGGACACTGAAGCTTTCTTT; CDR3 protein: CASTQGQKLDTEAFF
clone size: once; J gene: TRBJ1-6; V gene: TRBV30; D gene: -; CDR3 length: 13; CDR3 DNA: TGTGCCTTAGACAGATCGTTGCATTCACCCCTCCACTTT; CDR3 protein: CALDRSLHSPLHF
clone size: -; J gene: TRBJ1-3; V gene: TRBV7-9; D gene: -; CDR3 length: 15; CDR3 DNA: TGTGCCAGCAGCCACCCGAACAGGGCTGGAAACACCATATATTTT; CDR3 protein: CASSHPNRAGNTIYF
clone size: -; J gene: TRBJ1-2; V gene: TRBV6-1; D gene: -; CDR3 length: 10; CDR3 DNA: TGTGCCGTTGAGGGGTACGGCTACACCTTC; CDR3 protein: CAVEGYGYTF
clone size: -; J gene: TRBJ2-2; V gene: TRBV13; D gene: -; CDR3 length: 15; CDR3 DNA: TGTGCCAGCAGCCCGGTCCGGGGGAACACCGGGGAGCTGTTTTTT; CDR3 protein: CASSPVRGNTGELFF
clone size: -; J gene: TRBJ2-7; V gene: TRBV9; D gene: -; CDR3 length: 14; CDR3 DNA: TGTGCCAGCAGCGCCGACACGCAAGTCCACGAGCAGTACTTC; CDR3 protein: CASSADTQVHEQYF
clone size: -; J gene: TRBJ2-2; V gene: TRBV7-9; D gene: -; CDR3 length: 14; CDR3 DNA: TGTGCCAGCAGCCCGTTCCAAAACACCGGGGAGCTGTTTTTT; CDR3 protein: CASSPFQNTGELFF
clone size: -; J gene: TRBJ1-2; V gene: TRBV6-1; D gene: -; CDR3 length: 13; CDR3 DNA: TGTGCCAGCAGTGAAGGTTGGGGCTATGGCTACACCTTC; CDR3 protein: CASSEGWGYGYTF
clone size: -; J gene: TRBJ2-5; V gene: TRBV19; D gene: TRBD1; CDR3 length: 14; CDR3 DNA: TGTGCCAGTAGTCTGACAGGGTACCAAGAGACCCAGTACTTC; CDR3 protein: CASSLTGYQETQYF
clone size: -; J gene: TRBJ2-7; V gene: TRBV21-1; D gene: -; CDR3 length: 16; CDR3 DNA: TGTGCCAGCAGCAAAGGTCTGGGTAGGGCCTCCTACGAGCAGTACTTC; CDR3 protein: CASSKGLGRASYEQYF
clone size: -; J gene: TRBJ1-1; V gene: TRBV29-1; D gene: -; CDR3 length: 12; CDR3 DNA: TGCAGCGTCTGGGACGGGGGCACTGAAGCTTTCTTT; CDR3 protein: CSVWDGGTEAFF
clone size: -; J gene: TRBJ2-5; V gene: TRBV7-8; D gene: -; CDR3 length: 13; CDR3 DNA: TGTGCCAGCAGCTGGGAAGGCCAAGAGACCCAGTACTTC; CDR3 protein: CASSWEGQETQYF
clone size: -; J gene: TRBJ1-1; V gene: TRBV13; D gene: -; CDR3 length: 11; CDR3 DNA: TGTGCCAGCAGCCCCGCGACTGAAGCTTTCTTT; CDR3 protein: CASSPATEAFF